A single sample gave rise to the 15 T cell receptor beta chains below, sequenced in a study of cytomegalovirus exposure and HLA in healthy donors. Vbeta (60) and Jbeta (13) primers were used in the PCR. Data came from immunoSEQ multiplex PCR; TCRdb stores just in-frame clones and leaves some out. The data hold around 120,000 clones, with 70% to 85% observed a single time. Sequencing was done on a sample of PBMCs. The receptors stem from a boy between 10 and 17 years old in good health and CMV-seronegative.

The rearrangement uses TRBV19 and TRBJ2-2; D perhaps matches TRBD1 (6 bases). This CDR3 is built from 15 residues. The V gene lost 5 bases and the J gene lost 3 bases, with 13 bases spanning the gap. Per the germline V gene, CDR1 is LNHDA and CDR2 is SQIVND (reference sequence). The CDR3 sequence is CASSPQGVDTGELFF. The CDR3 bases are TGTGCCAGTAGTCCACAGGGCGTTGACACCGGGGAGCTGTTTTTT.

CDR3 coding DNA: TGTGCCAGCACATGGGACAGGGGGCGCAGCTATGGCTACACCTTC. Its translation is CASTWDRGRSYGYTF. This chain uses TRBV5-6 with TRBJ1-2; TRBD1 aligns across 12 bases. The CDR3 spans 15 residues. Germline trimming cut 6 bases from V and 4 bases from J; bases unmatched to any gene: 7. Germline V gene data show CDR1 as SGHDT and CDR2 as YYEEEE.

This clone was picked up one time. The chain links TRBV30 to TRBJ2-7; D is perhaps TRBD1 (7 bases). Germline V gene data show CDR1 as GTSNPN and CDR2 as SVGIG (reference sequence). This CDR3 is 14 amino acids long. V gave up 5 bases and J gave up 3 bases, with 17 bases separating them. The CDR3 coding sequence is TGTGCCTGGGGGGCGGGACAGAGCGTCTACGAGCAGTACTTC. Translated: CAWGAGQSVYEQYF.

This chain uses TRBV7-9 with TRBJ2-1; TRBD1 matches 9 bases. The CDR3 length is 14 residues. After removal of 3 bases from V and 5 bases from J, the junction contained 2 bases not matched to a gene. In germline, CDR1 is SEHNR, CDR2 FQNEAQ (reference sequence). CDR3 DNA sequence: TGTGCCAGCAGCTTCCGGGACAGGGACAATGAGCAGTTCTTC. Encoded protein: CASSFRDRDNEQFF.

The V call is TRBV6-5, the J call TRBJ2-7; TRBD1 matches at 8 bases. The CDR3 length is 14 residues. CDR1 and CDR2 (germline): MNHEY, SVGAGI. V was pared by 2 bases and J by 4 bases, with 4 bases of the junction left unmatched. The CDR3 DNA sequence: TGTGCCAGCAGTTACGACAGGGGTGGTTACGAGCAGTACTTC. Amino acid sequence: CASSYDRGGYEQYF.

The rearrangement links TRBV6-1 to TRBJ1-4; D is unresolved. The CDR3 is made up of 14 amino acids. Trimming shortened V by 5 bases and J by 0 bases, and 7 bases separated the two germline ends. Per germline, CDR1 MNHNS and CDR2 SASEGT. The CDR3 sequence is CASSPIATNEKLFF. The CDR3 region has the DNA TGTGCCAGCAGTCCCATTGCAACTAATGAAAAACTGTTTTTT.

The CDR3 DNA sequence: TGCGCCAGCAGCGGGGGGACTAGCGGGGACGAGACCCAGTACTTC. Amino acid sequence: CASSGGTSGDETQYF. The rearrangement links TRBV5-1 to TRBJ2-5; 13 bases are shared with TRBD2. J lost 5 bases, V lost 4 bases, and 5 bases had no gene match. Germline CDR1 SGHRS, CDR2 YFSETQ. This CDR3 comprises 15 residues.

The chain recombines TRBV27 with TRBJ2-2; possibly TRBD1 for D (6 bases). In germline, CDR1 is MNHEY, CDR2 SMNVEV (reference sequence). With 5 bases removed from V and 7 bases from J, the gap between germline ends came to 17 bases. The CDR3 sequence is 15 residues long. The CDR3 loop is CASSVGGPIHGELFF. The CDR3 nucleotides read TGTGCCAGCAGTGTAGGGGGACCCATCCACGGGGAGCTGTTTTTT.

CDR3 amino acids: CASSPDKARGYGYTF. The CDR3 DNA follows: TGTGCCAGCAGTCCGGACAAGGCCCGAGGCTATGGCTACACCTTC. The chain has TRBV27 and TRBJ1-2; D perhaps matches TRBD1 (5 bases). CDR1 is MNHEY and CDR2 is SMNVEV in the germline V gene (reference sequence). The CDR3 contains 15 residues. The germline V and J ends were trimmed by 5 bases and 4 bases, with 17 bases remaining between them.

The chain has TRBV19 and TRBJ1-5, with no clear D. Trimming took 2 bases from V and 5 from J, leaving 4 bases between them. CDR3 length: 12 amino acids. In germline, CDR1 is LNHDA, CDR2 SQIVND (reference sequence). For the CDR3, the DNA is TGTGCCAGTAGTATACAGGATCAGCCCCAGCATTTT. Protein product: CASSIQDQPQHF.

The chain couples TRBV6-6 to TRBJ2-3, with D perhaps matching TRBD1 (5 bases). Trimming shortened V by 1 base and J by 0 bases, and 11 bases separated the two germline ends. This CDR3 comprises 16 residues. Germline CDR1 and CDR2: MNHNY and SVGAGI (reference sequence). Here the CDR3 DNA reads TGTGCCAGCAGTTACTTAGGGGTCCCAAGCACAGATACGCAGTATTTT. Translating it yields CASSYLGVPSTDTQYF.

V is TRBV18 and J is TRBJ2-5; a possible D gene is TRBD1 (5 bases). The CDR3 spans 14 residues. Germline CDR1 is KGHSH and CDR2 is LQKENI. V shed 3 bases and J shed 5 bases, with 13 bases lying between them. The DNA for the CDR3 is TGTGCCAGCTCACCTCCAAGGGGCCGGGAGACCCAGTACTTC. It codes for CASSPPRGRETQYF.

This chain links TRBV19 with TRBJ1-2; D gene unclear. Germline-derived CDR1 and CDR2 are LNHDA and SQIVND (reference sequence). The CDR3 extends over 12 amino acids. V shed 5 bases and J shed 7 bases, with 11 bases lying between them. CDR3 sequence (DNA): TGTGCCAGTAGTGACGGAGGAAGTGGCTACACCTTC. Translating it yields CASSDGGSGYTF.

The chain links TRBV11-2 to TRBJ2-7; 9 positions match TRBD2. With V trimmed by 10 bases and J by 6 bases, 10 bases remained unmatched. Looked up from germline, CDR1 is SGHAT and CDR2 is FQNNGV. This CDR3 is built from 13 residues. The CDR3 coding sequence is TGTGCCACGTCCCGGAAGCGGGAGGTCGAGCAGTACTTC. This sequence encodes CATSRKREVEQYF.

V gene TRBV19 combines with J gene TRBJ2-2; D gene unclear. This CDR3 region has 16 residues. Germline V gives CDR1 LNHDA, CDR2 SQIVND (reference sequence). V lost 8 bases to trimming and J lost 0 bases, with 16 bases between them. The CDR3 nucleotides read TGTGCCAGTTCAATAGTGTCAACCTCGAACACCGGGGAGCTGTTTTTT. This translates into CASSIVSTSNTGELFF.